The 8 T cell receptor beta chains listed next were all sequenced from one sample in a study of blood T cells in healthy people across ages. A second PCR, run for about 7 to 11 cycles, used a sample-barcoded 5' primer plus a J-beta primer mix. TCRdb re-analysed the 5' RACE reads in MiXCR, keeping a single row per CDR3 protein. The sample lists 1.8 million or so distinct CDR3 sequences, roughly two fifths occurring once. Sequenced sample: blood. All receptors come from a human donor in good health.

This chain joins TRBV3-1 and TRBJ2-3; TRBD2 might be the D (5 bases). Trimming took off 2 bases at V and 1 base at J, with 25 bases between the two ends. Germline assignment: CDR1 LGHDT and CDR2 YNNKEL (reference sequence). The CDR3 totals 20 residues. The CDR3: CASSQRRTRHSLVRTDTQYF. The CDR3 bases are TGTGCCAGCAGCCAACGAAGGACTCGCCACTCTTTAGTCCGCACAGATACGCAGTATTTT.

This rearrangement joins TRBV7-2 to TRBJ1-2; possibly TRBD1 for D (5 bases). CDR3 length: 15 amino acids. V was trimmed by 1 base and J by 8 bases, leaving 17 bases between them. The V gene's germline CDR1 is SGHTA and CDR2 FQGNSA. CDR3 protein: CASSLGDRYSHGYTF. The CDR3 DNA is TGTGCCAGCAGCTTAGGGGACCGCTATTCTCACGGCTACACCTTC.

This clonotype was recorded many times. The gene calls are TRBV4-3 and TRBJ2-5, with D possibly being TRBD2 (6 bases). The CDR3 is 14 amino acids. Trimming cost V 2 bases and J 3 bases, with 10 bases left between them. Per germline, CDR1 LGHNA and CDR2 YSLEER. The CDR3 DNA reads TGCGCCAGCAGCCAACGCGGACTAAAAGAGACCCAGTACTTC. Encoded protein: CASSQRGLKETQYF.

This clonotype was seen a few times. The chain couples TRBV12-3 or TRBV12-4 to TRBJ1-1; D unresolved. The CDR3 contains 12 residues. The V end lost 4 bases, the J end lost 10 bases, and 13 bases lay between the germline ends. The CDR3, as DNA: TGTGCCAGCAGTTGGGGAACTTATCCAGCTTTCTTT. Its translation: CASSWGTYPAFF.

The chain recombines TRBV10-3 with TRBJ1-1; 9 bases agree with TRBD1. Losses at the gene ends were 11 bases for V and 4 bases for J; bases not matched to a gene: 8. This CDR3 is built from 13 residues. Germline CDR1 is ENHRY and CDR2 is SYGVKD. CDR3 sequence reads: CAVSETGGTEAFF. CDR3 DNA: TGTGCCGTAAGTGAGACAGGGGGCACTGAAGCTTTCTTT.

The chain is built from TRBV10-3 and TRBJ2-3, with TRBD2 matching 9 bases. V was pared by 3 bases and J by 6 bases, with 10 bases of the junction left unmatched. The CDR3 is made up of 16 amino acids. Germline values: CDR1 ENHRY, CDR2 SYGVKD. Here the CDR3 DNA reads TGTGCCATCAGTGATGAATCTAGCGGGACCAAGGATACGCAGTATTTT. Residues: CAISDESSGTKDTQYF.

This clonotype was seen more than once but under ten times. The rearrangement links TRBV20-1 to TRBJ2-7; TRBD1 matches at 11 bases. V lost 6 bases, J lost 4 bases, and 11 bases stayed unmatched. Germline CDR1 DFQATT, CDR2 SNEGSKA (reference sequence). The CDR3 totals 15 residues. CDR3: CSARGQGANLYEQYF. CDR3 nucleotide sequence: TGCAGTGCACGAGGACAGGGGGCGAATCTATACGAGCAGTACTTC.

This clonotype was recorded a few times. The gene calls are TRBV2 and TRBJ1-3, with D possibly TRBD1 on 6 matching bases. The CDR3 has 14 residues. Germline V gene lookup returns CDR1 SNHLY and CDR2 FYNNEI. With 6 bases removed from V and 2 bases from J, the gap between germline ends came to 11 bases. CDR3 residues: CASRYRAAGNTIYF. CDR3 DNA sequence: TGTGCCAGCAGGTACAGGGCGGCTGGAAACACCATATATTTT.